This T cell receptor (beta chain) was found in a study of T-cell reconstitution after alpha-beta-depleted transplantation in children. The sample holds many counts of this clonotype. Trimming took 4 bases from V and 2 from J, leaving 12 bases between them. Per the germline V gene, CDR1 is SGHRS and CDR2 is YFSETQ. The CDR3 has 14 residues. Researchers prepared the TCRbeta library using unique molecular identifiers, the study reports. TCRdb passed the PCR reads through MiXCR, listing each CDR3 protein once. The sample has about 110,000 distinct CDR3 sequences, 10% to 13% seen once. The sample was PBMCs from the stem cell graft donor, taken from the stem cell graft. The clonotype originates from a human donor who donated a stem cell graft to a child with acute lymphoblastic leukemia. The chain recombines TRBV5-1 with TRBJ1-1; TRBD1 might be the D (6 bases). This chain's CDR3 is CASSDLRGNTEAFF. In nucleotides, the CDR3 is TGCGCCAGCAGCGACCTCAGGGGCAACACTGAAGCTTTCTTT.